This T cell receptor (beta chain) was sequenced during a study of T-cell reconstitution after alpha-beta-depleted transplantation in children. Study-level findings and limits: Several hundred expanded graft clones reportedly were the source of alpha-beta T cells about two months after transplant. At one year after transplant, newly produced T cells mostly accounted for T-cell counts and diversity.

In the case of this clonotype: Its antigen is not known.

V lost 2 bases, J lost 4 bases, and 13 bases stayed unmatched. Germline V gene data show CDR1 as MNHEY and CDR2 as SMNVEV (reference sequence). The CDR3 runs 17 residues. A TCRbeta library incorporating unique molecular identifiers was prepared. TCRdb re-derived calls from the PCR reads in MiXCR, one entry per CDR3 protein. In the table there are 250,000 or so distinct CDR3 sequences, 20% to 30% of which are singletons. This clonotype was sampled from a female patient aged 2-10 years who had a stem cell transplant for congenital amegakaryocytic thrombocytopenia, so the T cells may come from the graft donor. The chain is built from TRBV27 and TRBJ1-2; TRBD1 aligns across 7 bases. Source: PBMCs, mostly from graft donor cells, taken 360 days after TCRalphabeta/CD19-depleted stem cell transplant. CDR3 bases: TGTGCCAGCAGTTTAAAGTGGGCAGGGGGACACCCCTATGGCTACACCTTC. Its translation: CASSLKWAGGHPYGYTF.